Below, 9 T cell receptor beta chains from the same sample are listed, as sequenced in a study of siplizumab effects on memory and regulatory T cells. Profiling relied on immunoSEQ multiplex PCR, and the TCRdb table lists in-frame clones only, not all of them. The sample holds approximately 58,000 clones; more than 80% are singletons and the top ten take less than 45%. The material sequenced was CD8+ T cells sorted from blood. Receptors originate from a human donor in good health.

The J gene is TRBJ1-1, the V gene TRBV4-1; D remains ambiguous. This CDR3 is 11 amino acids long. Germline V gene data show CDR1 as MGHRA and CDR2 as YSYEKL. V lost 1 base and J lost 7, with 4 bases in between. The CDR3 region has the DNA TGCGCCAGCAGCCAAGGCAGTGAAGCTTTCTTT. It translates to CASSQGSEAFF.

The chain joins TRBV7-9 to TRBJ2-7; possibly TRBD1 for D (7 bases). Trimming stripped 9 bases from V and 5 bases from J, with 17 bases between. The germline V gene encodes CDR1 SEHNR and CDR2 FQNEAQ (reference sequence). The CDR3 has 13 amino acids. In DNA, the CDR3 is TGTGCCAGTTCACAGGGGTGGGAGGACGAGCAGTACTTC. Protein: CASSQGWEDEQYF.

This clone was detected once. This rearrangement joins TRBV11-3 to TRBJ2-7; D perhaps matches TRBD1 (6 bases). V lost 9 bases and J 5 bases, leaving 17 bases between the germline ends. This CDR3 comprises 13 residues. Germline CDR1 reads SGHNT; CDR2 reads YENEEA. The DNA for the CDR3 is TGTGCCAGACACGGTGGGGGCCCGGACGAGCAGTACTTC. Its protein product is CARHGGGPDEQYF.

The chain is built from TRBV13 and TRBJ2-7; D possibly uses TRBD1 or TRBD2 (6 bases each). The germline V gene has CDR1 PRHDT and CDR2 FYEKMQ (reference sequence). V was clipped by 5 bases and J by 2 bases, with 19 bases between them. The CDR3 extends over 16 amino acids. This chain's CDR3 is CASSGPRGDPAYEQYF. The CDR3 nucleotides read TGTGCCAGCAGCGGACCGAGGGGGGACCCCGCCTACGAGCAGTACTTC.

The CDR3 here is CSVEDRGPNEQFF. DNA of the CDR3: TGCAGCGTTGAGGACAGGGGACCAAATGAGCAGTTCTTC. This rearrangement joins TRBV29-1 to TRBJ2-1, with 9 positions matching TRBD1. Per germline, CDR1 SQVTM and CDR2 ANQGSEA. The V and J ends lost 3 bases and 7 bases, in that order; junction bases with no gene match: 4. CDR3 size: 13 residues.

This CDR3 reads CASSARQADTQYF. The CDR3 coding sequence is TGTGCCAGCAGCGCCCGACAAGCAGATACGCAGTATTTT. The V call is TRBV7-3, the J call TRBJ2-3; D is undetermined. The CDR3 has 13 residues. The germline V gene has CDR1 SGHTA and CDR2 FQGTGA. Trimming left V 5 bases short and J 4 bases short, with 10 bases between.

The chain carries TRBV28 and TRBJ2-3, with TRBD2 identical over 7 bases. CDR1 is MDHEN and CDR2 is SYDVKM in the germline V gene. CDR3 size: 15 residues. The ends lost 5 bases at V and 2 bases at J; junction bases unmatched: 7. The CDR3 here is CASSPLGGYTDTQYF. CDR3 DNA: TGTGCCAGCAGTCCTCTGGGGGGGTACACAGATACGCAGTATTTT.

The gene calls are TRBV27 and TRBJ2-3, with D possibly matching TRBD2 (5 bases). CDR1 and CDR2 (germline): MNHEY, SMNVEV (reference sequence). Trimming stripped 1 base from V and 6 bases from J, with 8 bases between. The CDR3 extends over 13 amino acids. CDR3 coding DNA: TGTGCCAGCAGTTTATTGCCGGGGGATACGCAGTATTTT. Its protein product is CASSLLPGDTQYF.

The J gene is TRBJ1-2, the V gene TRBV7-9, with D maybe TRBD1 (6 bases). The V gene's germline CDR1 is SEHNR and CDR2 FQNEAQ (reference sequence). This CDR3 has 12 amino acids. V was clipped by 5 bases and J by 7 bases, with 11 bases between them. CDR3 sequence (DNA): TGTGCCAGCAGCCCCGGACAGTCTGGCTACACCTTC. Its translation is CASSPGQSGYTF.